This TCR beta chain was documented in a study of blood T cell repertoires in COVID-19. On the study more broadly: Whether acute or convalescent, the COVID-19 samples came from the United States, Italy and Spain. Nucleic acid was either cDNA or gDNA, and it came from T cells, B-cell-depleted T cells, or PBMCs.

Germline-derived CDR1 and CDR2 are SGHTA and FQGNSA. V gave up 2 bases and J gave up 9 bases; unmatched junction bases: 7. CDR3 size: 14 residues. This clone was seen only once. Profiling relied on immunoSEQ multiplex PCR, and the TCRdb table lists in-frame clones only, not all of them. The sample has 150,000 to 200,000 clones, more than 75% seen once. Participants reported their clinical history, and cohort assignment relied on those reports. The sequence came from a woman aged 45-65 years who had recovered from COVID-19. This chain uses TRBV7-2 with TRBJ2-1, with 7 bases aligning to TRBD1. The sequenced sample was PBMCs or T cells enriched from blood (not recorded which). DNA of the CDR3: TGTGCCAGCAGCTTATGGCAGGGGGTGGGTGAGCAGTTCTTC. As protein: CASSLWQGVGEQFF.